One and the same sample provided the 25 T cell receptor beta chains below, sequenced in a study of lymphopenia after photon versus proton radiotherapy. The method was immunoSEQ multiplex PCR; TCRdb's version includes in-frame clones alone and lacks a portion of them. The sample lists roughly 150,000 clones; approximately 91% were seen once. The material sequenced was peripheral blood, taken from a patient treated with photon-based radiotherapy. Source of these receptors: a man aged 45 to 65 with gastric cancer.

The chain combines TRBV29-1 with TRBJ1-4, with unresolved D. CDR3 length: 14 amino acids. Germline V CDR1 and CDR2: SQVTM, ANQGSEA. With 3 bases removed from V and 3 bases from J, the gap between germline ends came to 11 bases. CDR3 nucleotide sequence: TGCAGCGTTGATAGACTACCAGCTAATGAAAAACTGTTTTTT. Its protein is CSVDRLPANEKLFF. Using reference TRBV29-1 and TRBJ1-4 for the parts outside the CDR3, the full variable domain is SAVISQKPSRDICQRGTSLTIQCQVDSQVTMMFWYRQQPGQSLTLIATANQGSEATYESGFVIDKFPISRPNLTFSTLTVSNMSPEDSSIYLCSVDRLPANEKLFFGSGTQLSVL.

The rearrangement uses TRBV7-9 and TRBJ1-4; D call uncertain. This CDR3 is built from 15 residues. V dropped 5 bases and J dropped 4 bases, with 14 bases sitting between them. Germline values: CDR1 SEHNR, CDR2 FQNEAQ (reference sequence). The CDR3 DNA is TGTGCCAGCAGCCCGCGTGCAGCGGGTAATGAAAAACTGTTTTTT. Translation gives CASSPRAAGNEKLFF.

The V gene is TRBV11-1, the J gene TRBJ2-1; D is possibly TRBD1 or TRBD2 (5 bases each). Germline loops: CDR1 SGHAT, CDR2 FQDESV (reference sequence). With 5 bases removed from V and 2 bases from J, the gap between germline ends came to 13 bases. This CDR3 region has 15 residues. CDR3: CASSTGTTTYNEQFF. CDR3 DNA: TGTGCCAGCAGCACCGGGACGACGACCTACAATGAGCAGTTCTTC.

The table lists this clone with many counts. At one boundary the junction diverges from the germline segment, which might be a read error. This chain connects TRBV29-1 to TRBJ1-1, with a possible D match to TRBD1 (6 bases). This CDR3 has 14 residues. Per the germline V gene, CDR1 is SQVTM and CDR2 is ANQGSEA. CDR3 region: CSVEGFTGNPEAFF. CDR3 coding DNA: TGCAGCGTTGAAGGATTTACAGGGAACCCTGAAGCTTTCTTT.

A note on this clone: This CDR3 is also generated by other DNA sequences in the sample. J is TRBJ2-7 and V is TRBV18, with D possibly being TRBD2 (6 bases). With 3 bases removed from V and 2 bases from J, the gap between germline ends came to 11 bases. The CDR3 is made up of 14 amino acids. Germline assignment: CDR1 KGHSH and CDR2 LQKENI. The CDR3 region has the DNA TGTGCCAGCTCACCGGGGACTGCCACCTACGAGCAGTACTTC. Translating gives CASSPGTATYEQYF.

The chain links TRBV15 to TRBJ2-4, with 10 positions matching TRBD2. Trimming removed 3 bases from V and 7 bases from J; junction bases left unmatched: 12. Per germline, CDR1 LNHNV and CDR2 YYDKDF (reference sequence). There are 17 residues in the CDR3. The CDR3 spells CATSSYKREGPRNIQYF. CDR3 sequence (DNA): TGTGCCACCAGCAGTTATAAGCGGGAGGGCCCTCGCAACATTCAGTACTTC.

The CDR3 sequence is CASSYSNVSPQFF. The CDR3 DNA is TGTGCCAGCAGTTACTCGAACGTGAGTCCGCAGTTCTTC. The genes are TRBV6-6 and TRBJ2-1; D gene uncertain. V lost 0 bases, J lost 12 bases, and 12 bases lay in between. In germline, CDR1 is MNHNY, CDR2 SVGAGI (reference sequence). This CDR3 contains 13 residues.

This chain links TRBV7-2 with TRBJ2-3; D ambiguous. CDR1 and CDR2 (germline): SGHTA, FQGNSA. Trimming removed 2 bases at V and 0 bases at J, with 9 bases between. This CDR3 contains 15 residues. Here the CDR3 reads CASSLMGSSTDTQYF. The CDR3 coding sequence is TGTGCCAGCAGCTTAATGGGATCTAGCACAGATACGCAGTATTTT.

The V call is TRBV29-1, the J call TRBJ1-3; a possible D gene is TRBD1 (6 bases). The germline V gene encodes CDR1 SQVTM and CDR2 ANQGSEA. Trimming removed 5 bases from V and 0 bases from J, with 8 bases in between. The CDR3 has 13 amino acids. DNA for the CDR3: TGCAGCGTTAAGACAGGCTCTGGAAACACCATATATTTT. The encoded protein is CSVKTGSGNTIYF.

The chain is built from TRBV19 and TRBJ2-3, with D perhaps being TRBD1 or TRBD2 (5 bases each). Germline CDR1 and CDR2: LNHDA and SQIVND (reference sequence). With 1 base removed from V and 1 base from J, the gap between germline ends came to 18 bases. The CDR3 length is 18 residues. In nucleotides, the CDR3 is TGTGCCAGTAGTATAGGGGGGATTTGGAGATCTCGCACAGATACGCAGTATTTT. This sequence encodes CASSIGGIWRSRTDTQYF.

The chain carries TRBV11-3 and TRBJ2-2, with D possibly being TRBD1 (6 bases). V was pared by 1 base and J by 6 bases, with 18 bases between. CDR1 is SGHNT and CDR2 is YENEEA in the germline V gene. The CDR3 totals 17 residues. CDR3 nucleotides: TGTGCCAGCAGCTTAGGAGCCTTTGGGACAAAGGCCGGGGAGCTGTTTTTT. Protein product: CASSLGAFGTKAGELFF. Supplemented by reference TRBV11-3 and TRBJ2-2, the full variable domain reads EAGVVQSPRYKIIEKKQPVAFWCNPISGHNTLYWYLQNLGQGPELLIRYENEEAVDDSQLPKDRFSAERLKGVDSTLKIQPAELGDSAVYLCASSLGAFGTKAGELFFGEGSRLTVL.

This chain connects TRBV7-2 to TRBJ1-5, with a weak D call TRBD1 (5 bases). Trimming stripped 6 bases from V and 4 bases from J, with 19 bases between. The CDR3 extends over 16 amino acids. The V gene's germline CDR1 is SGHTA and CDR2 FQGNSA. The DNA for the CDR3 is TGTGCCAGCAGTCTAGCCGGGACGGGGGTAAATCAGCCCCAGCATTTT. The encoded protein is CASSLAGTGVNQPQHF. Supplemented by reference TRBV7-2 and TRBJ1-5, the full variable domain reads GAGVSQSPSNKVTEKGKDVELRCDPISGHTALYWYRQSLGQGLEFLIYFQGNSAPDKSGLPSDRFSAERTGGSVSTLTIQRTQQEDSAVYLCASSLAGTGVNQPQHFGDGTRLSIL.

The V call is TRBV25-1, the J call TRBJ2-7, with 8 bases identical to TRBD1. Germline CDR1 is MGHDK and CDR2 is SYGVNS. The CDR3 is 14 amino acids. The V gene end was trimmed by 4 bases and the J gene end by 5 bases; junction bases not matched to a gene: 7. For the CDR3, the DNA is TGTGCCAGCAGTGTGGCAGGGGGCGAACACGAGCAGTACTTC. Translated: CASSVAGGEHEQYF.

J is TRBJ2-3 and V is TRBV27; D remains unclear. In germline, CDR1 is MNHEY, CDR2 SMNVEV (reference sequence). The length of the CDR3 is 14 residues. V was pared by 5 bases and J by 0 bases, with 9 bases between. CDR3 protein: CASSPPVSTDTQYF. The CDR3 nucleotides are TGTGCCAGCAGTCCCCCCGTTAGCACAGATACGCAGTATTTT.

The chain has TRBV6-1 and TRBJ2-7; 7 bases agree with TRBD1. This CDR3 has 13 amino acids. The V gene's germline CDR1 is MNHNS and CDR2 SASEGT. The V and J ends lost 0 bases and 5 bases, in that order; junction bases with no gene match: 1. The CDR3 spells CASSEAGGHEQYF. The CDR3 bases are TGTGCCAGCAGTGAAGCAGGGGGCCACGAGCAGTACTTC.

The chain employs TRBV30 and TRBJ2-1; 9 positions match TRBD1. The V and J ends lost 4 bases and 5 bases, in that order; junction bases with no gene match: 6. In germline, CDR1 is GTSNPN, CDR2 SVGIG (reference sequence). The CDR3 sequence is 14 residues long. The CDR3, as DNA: TGTGCCTGGACTAAGGGACAGGGAAACAATGAGCAGTTCTTC. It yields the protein CAWTKGQGNNEQFF.

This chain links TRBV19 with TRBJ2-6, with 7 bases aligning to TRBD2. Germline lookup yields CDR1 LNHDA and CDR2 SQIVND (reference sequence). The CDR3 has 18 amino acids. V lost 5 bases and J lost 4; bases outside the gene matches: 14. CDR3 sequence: CASSLAGLLSLGANVLTF. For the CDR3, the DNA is TGTGCCAGTAGTTTAGCGGGTCTCTTATCTCTGGGGGCCAACGTCCTGACTTTC. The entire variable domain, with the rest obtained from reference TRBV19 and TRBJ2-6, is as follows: DGGITQSPKYLFRKEGQNVTLSCEQNLNHDAMYWYRQDPGQGLRLIYYSQIVNDFQKGDIAEGYSVSREKKESFPLTVTSAQKNPTAFYLCASSLAGLLSLGANVLTFGAGSRLTVL.

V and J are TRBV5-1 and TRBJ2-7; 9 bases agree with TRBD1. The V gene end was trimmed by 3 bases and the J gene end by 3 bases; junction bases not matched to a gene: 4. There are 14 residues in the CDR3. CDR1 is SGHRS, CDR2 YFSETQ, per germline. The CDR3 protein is CASSWGQGLYEQYF. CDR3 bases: TGCGCCAGCAGCTGGGGACAGGGTCTCTACGAGCAGTACTTC.

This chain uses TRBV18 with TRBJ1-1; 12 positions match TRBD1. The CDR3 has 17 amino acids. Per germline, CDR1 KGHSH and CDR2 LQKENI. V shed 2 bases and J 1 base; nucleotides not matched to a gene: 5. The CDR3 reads CASSPMGQGASNTEAFF. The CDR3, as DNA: TGTGCCAGCTCACCAATGGGACAGGGGGCCTCGAACACTGAAGCTTTCTTT. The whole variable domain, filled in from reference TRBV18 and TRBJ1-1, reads NAGVMQNPRHLVRRRGQEARLRCSPMKGHSHVYWYRQLPEEGLKFMVYLQKENIIDESGMPKERFSAEFPKEGPSILRIQQVVRGDSAAYFCASSPMGQGASNTEAFFGQGTRLTVV.

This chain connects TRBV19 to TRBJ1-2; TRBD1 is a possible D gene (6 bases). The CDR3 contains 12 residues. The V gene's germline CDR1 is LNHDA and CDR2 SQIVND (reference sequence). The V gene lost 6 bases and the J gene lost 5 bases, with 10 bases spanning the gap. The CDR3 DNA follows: TGTGCCAGTAGCCGGACAGATTATGGCTACACCTTC. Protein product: CASSRTDYGYTF.

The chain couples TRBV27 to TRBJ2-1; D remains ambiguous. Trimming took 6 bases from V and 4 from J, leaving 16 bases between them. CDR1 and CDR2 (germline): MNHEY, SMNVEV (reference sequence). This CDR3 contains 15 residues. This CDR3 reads CASSSRAYGYNEQFF. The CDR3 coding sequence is TGTGCCAGCAGCTCTAGGGCTTACGGGTACAATGAGCAGTTCTTC.

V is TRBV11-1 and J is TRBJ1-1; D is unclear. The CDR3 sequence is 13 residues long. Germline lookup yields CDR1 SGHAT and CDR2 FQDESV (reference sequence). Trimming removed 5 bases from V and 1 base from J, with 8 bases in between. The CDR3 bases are TGTGCCAGCAGCCGGCAAGGGAACACTGAAGCTTTCTTT. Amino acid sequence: CASSRQGNTEAFF.

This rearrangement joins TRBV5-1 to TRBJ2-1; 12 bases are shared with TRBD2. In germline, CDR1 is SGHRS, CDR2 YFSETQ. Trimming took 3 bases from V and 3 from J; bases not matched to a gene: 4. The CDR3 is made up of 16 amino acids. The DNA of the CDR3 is TGCGCCAGCAGCTCGGGACTAGCGGGCAACTACAATGAGCAGTTCTTC. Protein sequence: CASSSGLAGNYNEQFF. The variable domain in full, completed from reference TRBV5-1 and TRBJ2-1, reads KAGVTQTPRYLIKTRGQQVTLSCSPISGHRSVSWYQQTPGQGLQFLFEYFSETQRNKGNFPGRFSGRQFSNSRSEMNVSTLELGDSALYLCASSSGLAGNYNEQFFGPGTRLTVL.

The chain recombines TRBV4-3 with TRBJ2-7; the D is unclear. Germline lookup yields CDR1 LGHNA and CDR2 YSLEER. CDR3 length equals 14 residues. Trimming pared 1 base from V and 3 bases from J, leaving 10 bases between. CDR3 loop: CASSQGLDFYEQYF. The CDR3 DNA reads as TGCGCCAGCAGCCAAGGGCTAGACTTCTACGAGCAGTACTTC.

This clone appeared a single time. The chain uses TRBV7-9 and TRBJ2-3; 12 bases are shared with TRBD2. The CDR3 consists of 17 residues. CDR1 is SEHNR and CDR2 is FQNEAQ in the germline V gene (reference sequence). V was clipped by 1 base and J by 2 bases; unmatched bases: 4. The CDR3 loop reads CASSLGLAGGATDTQYF. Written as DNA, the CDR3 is TGTGCCAGCAGCTTAGGGCTAGCGGGAGGGGCCACAGATACGCAGTATTTT.